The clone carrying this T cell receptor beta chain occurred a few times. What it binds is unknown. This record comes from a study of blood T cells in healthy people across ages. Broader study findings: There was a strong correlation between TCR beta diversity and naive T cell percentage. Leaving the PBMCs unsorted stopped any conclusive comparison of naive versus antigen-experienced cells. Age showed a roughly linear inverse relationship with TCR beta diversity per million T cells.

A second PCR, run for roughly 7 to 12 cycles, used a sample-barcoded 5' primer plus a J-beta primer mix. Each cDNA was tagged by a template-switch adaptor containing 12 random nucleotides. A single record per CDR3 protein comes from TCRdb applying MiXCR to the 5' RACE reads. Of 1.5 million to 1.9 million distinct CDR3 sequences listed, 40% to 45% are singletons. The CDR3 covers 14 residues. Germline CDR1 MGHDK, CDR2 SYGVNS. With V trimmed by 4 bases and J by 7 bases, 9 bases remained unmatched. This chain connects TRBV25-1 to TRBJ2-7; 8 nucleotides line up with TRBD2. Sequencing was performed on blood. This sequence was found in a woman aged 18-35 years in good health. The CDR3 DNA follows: TGTGCCAGCAGTGTTAGCGGGAACAACAATGAGCAGTACTTC. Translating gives CASSVSGNNNEQYF.